The next 6 T cell receptor beta chains were all read from a single sample in a study of T cell changes during pregnancy in multiple sclerosis. Using immunoSEQ multiplex PCR, the repertoire was profiled, and TCRdb retains in-frame clones only, with some absent. The table lists some 48,000 clones, roughly 94% of them singletons. Sequenced material: CD8+ T cells from peripheral blood mononuclear cells, taken in the first trimester of pregnancy. The receptors originated from a female donor with multiple sclerosis, enrolled in a pregnancy study.

The genes are TRBV6-5 and TRBJ1-5, with D possibly being TRBD1 (5 bases). This CDR3 region has 13 residues. The germline V gene has CDR1 MNHEY and CDR2 SVGAGI. V was clipped by 4 bases and J by 7 bases, with 11 bases between them. The CDR3 DNA sequence: TGTGCCAGCAGTTCCCAGGGTGACCAGCCCCAGCATTTT. Residues: CASSSQGDQPQHF.

The J gene is TRBJ2-7, the V gene TRBV7-9; D not certain. The CDR3 contains 17 residues. Germline V gives CDR1 SEHNR, CDR2 FQNEAQ (reference sequence). V gave up 4 bases and J gave up 3 bases, with 22 bases separating them. The DNA of the CDR3 is TGTGCCAGCAGCTATTCGATGACACCTCAGCCCCTCTACGAGCAGTACTTC. This encodes CASSYSMTPQPLYEQYF.

V usage is TRBV6-1 and J usage is TRBJ1-1; no definite D call. The CDR3 runs to 16 residues. Per the germline V gene, CDR1 is MNHNS and CDR2 is SASEGT. The V and J ends lost 0 bases and 2 bases respectively, with 13 bases between them. The CDR3 DNA sequence: TGTGCCAGCAGTGAAGCGCTTCGGCAGGCTAACACTGAAGCTTTCTTT. Protein: CASSEALRQANTEAFF.

V usage is TRBV7-9 and J usage is TRBJ1-1; the match to TRBD1 covers 7 bases. The CDR3 length is 14 residues. Germline CDR1 reads SEHNR; CDR2 reads FQNEAQ (reference sequence). Germline trimming cut 5 bases from V and 2 bases from J; bases unmatched to any gene: 5. The CDR3 DNA sequence: TGTGCCAGCAGCAAGGGACAGCCTAACACTGAAGCTTTCTTT. It is translated as CASSKGQPNTEAFF.

The chain has TRBV27 and TRBJ2-5; possible D gene TRBD1, 6 bases. V was pared by 5 bases and J by 4 bases, with 20 bases between. Germline V CDR1 and CDR2: MNHEY, SMNVEV (reference sequence). CDR3 length equals 16 residues. CDR3 bases: TGTGCCAGCAGTCCCCTCCCTGGTCGAGGGGGAGAGACCCAGTACTTC. This gives the protein CASSPLPGRGGETQYF.

This clone is a singleton in its sample. The V call is TRBV5-6, the J call TRBJ2-7; TRBD1 aligns across 10 bases. After removal of 1 base from V and 7 bases from J, the junction contained 8 bases not matched to a gene. There are 15 residues in the CDR3. CDR1 SGHDT and CDR2 YYEEEE come from the germline V gene. The CDR3 spells CASSLNRQGAWEQYF. The CDR3 DNA reads as TGTGCCAGCAGCTTGAATAGACAGGGGGCATGGGAGCAGTACTTC.